This T cell receptor beta chain appears in the sequencing data of a study of blood T cell repertoires in COVID-19. In the study overall: Sources were T cells, B-cell-depleted T cells, or PBMCs; the material itself was cDNA or gDNA.

Which cohort a participant joined came from the clinical history participants gave. Two consecutive negative NP/OP PCR tests, clearance, or resolved symptoms defined Cohort 3 recovery. Germline V lookup: CDR1 SQVTM, CDR2 ANQGSEA. Trimming took 7 bases from V and 0 from J; bases not matched to a gene: 5. The CDR3 has 14 amino acids. Methods used by the authors: Amplification with reference gene primers provided the estimates of nucleated cell counts. The protocol was immunoSEQ multiplex PCR, while the TCRdb copy is restricted to in-frame clones and leaves out a portion. V and J calls and clone size are copied from that table; D and trimming were computed from the DNA. The sample lists about 290,000 clones; under 90% were seen once.

The rearrangement uses TRBV29-1 and TRBJ1-4; 7 positions agree with TRBD1. The sequencing input was PBMCs or T cells enriched from blood (not recorded which). This TCR derives from a woman in her thirties or forties who had recovered from COVID-19. CDR3 loop: CSARTGATNEKLFF. The CDR3, as DNA: TGCAGCGCCAGGACAGGCGCAACTAATGAAAAACTGTTTTTT. Drawing the rest from reference TRBV29-1 and TRBJ1-4, the complete variable domain is SAVISQKPSRDICQRGTSLTIQCQVDSQVTMMFWYRQQPGQSLTLIATANQGSEATYESGFVIDKFPISRPNLTFSTLTVSNMSPEDSSIYLCSARTGATNEKLFFGSGTQLSVL.